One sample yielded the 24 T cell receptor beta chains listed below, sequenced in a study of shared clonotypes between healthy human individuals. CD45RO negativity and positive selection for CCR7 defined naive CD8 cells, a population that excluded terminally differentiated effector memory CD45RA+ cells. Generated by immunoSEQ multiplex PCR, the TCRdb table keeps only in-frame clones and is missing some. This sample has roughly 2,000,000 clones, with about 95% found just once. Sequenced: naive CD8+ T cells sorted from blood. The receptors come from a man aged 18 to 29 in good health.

The CDR3 region is CATSIDSAILYEQYF. DNA of the CDR3: TGTGCCACCAGCATTGACAGCGCCATCCTCTACGAGCAGTACTTC. The rearrangement uses TRBV15 and TRBJ2-7; TRBD1 is a possible D gene (5 bases). The CDR3 sequence is 15 residues long. Per the germline V gene, CDR1 is LNHNV and CDR2 is YYDKDF (reference sequence). V dropped 4 bases and J dropped 3 bases, with 16 bases sitting between them.

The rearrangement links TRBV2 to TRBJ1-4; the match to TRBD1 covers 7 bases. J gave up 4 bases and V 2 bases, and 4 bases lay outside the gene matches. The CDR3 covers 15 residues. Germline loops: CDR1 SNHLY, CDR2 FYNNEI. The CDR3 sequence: CASSERGTVNEKLFF. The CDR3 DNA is TGTGCCAGCAGTGAAAGAGGGACAGTTAATGAAAAACTGTTTTTT.

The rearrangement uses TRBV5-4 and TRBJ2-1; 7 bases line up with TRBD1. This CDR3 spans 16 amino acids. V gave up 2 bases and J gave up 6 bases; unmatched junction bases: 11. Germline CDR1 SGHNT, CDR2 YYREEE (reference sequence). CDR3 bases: TGTGCCAGCAGCTTCGGGTCCGGGACAGAGGGCAATGAGCAGTTCTTC. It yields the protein CASSFGSGTEGNEQFF.

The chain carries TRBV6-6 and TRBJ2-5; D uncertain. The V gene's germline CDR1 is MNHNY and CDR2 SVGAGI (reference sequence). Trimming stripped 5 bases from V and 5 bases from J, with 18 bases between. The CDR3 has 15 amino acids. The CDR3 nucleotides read TGTGCCAGCAGTCCCGACCACCCATTCAGGGAGACCCAGTACTTC. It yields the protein CASSPDHPFRETQYF.

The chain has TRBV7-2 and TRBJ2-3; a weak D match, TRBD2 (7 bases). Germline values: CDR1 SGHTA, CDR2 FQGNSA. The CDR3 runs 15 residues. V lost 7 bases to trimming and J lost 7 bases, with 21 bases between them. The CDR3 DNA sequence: TGTGCCAGCATTGAGGGGGGGCTCGCCTCAAATACGCAGTATTTT. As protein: CASIEGGLASNTQYF.

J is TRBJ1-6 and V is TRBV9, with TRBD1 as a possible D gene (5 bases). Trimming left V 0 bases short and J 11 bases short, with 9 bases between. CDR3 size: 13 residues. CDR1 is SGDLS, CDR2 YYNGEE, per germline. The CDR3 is CASSVGGNPPLHF. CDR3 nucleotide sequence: TGTGCCAGCAGCGTAGGGGGGAATCCACCCCTCCACTTT.

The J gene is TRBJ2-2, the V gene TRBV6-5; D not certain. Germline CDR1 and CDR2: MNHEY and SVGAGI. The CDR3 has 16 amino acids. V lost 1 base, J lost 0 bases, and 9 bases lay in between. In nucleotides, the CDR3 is TGTGCCAGCAGTTACTTACCACGTCCGAACACCGGGGAGCTGTTTTTT. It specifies CASSYLPRPNTGELFF.

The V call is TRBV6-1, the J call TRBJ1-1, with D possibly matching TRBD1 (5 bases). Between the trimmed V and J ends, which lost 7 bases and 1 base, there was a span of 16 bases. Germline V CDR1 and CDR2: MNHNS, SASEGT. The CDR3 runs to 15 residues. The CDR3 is CASIFWGGRNTEAFF. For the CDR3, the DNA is TGTGCCAGCATCTTTTGGGGGGGAAGGAACACTGAAGCTTTCTTT.

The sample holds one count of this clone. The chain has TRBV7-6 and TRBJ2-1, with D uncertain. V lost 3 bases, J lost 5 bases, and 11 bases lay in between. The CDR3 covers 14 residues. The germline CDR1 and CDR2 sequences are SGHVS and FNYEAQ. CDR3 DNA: TGTGCCAGCAGCTTTTCCGCAGAAAACAATGAGCAGTTCTTC. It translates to CASSFSAENNEQFF.

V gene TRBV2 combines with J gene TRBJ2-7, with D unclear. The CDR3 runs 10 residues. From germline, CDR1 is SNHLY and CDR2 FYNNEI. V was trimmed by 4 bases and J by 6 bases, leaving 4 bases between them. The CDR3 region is CASSVSEQYF. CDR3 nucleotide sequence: TGTGCCAGCAGTGTGTCCGAGCAGTACTTC.

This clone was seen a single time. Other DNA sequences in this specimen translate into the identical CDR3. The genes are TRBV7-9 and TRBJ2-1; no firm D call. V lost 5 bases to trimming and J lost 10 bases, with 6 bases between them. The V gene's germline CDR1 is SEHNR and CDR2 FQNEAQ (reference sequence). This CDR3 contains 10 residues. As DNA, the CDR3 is TGTGCCAGCAGCCTGGGGGAGCAGTTCTTC. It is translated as CASSLGEQFF.

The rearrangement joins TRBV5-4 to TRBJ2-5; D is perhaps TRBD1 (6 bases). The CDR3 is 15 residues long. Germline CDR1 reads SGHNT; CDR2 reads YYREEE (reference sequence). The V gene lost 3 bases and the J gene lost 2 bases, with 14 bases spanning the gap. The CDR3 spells CASSYLGGRQETQYF. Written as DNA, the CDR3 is TGTGCCAGCAGCTATTTAGGGGGACGGCAAGAGACCCAGTACTTC.

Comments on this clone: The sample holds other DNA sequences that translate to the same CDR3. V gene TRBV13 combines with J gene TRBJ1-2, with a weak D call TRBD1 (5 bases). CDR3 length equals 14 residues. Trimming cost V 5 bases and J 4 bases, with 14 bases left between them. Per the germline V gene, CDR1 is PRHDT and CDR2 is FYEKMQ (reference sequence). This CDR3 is CASSLRGAGYGYTF. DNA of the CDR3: TGTGCCAGCAGCCTGAGGGGCGCGGGCTATGGCTACACCTTC.

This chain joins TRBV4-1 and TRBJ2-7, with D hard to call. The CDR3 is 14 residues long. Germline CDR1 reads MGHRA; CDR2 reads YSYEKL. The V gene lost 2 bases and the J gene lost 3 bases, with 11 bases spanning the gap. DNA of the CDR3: TGCGCCAGCAGCCAAAAGATCGGGTACTACGAGCAGTACTTC. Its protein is CASSQKIGYYEQYF.

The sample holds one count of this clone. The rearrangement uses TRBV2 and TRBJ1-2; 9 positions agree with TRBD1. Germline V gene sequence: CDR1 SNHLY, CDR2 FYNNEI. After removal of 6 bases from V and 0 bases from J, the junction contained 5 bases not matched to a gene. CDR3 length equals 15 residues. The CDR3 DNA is TGTGCCAGCAGACGGGGACAGGGTCCTAACTATGGCTACACCTTC. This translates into CASRRGQGPNYGYTF.

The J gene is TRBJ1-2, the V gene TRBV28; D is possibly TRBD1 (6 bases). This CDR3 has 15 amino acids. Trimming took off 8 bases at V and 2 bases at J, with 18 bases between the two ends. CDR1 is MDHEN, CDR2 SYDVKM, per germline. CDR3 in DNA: TGTGCCAGCGGAAACCTATATCAGGGGAACTATGGCTACACCTTC. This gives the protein CASGNLYQGNYGYTF.

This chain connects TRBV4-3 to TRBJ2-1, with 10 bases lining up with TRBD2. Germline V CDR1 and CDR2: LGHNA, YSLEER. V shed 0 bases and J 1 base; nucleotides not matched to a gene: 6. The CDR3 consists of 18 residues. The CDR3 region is CASSQEGTSAESYNEQFF. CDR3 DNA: TGCGCCAGCAGCCAAGAGGGGACTAGCGCTGAATCCTACAATGAGCAGTTCTTC.

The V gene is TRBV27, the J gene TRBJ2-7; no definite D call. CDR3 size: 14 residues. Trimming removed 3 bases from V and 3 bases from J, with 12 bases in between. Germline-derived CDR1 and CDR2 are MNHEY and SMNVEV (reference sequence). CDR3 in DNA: TGTGCCAGCAGTTTTAAAGGTTTAGTCTACGAGCAGTACTTC. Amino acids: CASSFKGLVYEQYF.

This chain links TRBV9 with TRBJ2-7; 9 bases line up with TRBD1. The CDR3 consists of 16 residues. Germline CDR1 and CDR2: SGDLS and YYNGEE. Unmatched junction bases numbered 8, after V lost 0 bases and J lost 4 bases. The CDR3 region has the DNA TGTGCCAGCAGCGTAGGTTTCGGACAGGGGACTTACGAGCAGTACTTC. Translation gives CASSVGFGQGTYEQYF.

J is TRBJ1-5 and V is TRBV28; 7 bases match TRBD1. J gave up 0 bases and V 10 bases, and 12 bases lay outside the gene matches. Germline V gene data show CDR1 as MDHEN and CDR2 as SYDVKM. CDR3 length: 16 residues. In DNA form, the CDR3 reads TGTGCCACTAAGGAGGGGGCATGGGGTAGCAATCAGCCCCAGCATTTT. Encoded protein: CATKEGAWGSNQPQHF.

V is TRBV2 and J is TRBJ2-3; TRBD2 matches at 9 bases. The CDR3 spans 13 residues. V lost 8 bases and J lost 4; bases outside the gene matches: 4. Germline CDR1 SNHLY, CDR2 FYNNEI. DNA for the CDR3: TGTGCCAGCTGTTCTAGCGGGGCAGATACGCAGTATTTT. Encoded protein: CASCSSGADTQYF.

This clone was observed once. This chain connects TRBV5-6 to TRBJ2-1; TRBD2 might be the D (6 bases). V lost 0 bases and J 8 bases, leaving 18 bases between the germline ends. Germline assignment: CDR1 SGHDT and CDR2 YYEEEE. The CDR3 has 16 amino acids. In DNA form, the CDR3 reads TGTGCCAGCAGCTTGGAGTCGGGAGTTCTCTTCGATGAGCAGTTCTTC. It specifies CASSLESGVLFDEQFF.

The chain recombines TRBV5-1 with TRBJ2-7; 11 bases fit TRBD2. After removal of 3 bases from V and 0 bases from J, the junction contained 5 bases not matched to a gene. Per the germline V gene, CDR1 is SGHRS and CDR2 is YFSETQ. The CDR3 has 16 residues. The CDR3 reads CASSWVTSGDSYEQYF. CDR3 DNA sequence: TGCGCCAGCAGCTGGGTGACTAGCGGGGACTCCTACGAGCAGTACTTC.

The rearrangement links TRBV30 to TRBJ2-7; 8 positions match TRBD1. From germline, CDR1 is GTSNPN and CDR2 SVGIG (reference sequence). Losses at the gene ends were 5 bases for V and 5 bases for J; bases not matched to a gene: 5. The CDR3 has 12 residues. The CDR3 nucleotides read TGTGCCTGGGAGAACAGGGGGAACGAGCAGTACTTC. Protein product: CAWENRGNEQYF.